Described below is a single T cell receptor (beta chain) sequence and its context. J gave up 7 bases and V 4 bases, and 8 bases lay outside the gene matches. The CDR3 covers 14 residues. The germline V gene encodes CDR1 SGHRS and CDR2 YFSETQ. This sample was taken from a study of T cell changes during pregnancy in multiple sclerosis. Data came from immunoSEQ multiplex PCR; TCRdb stores just in-frame clones and leaves some out. Here the sample spans 130,000 or so clones, approximately 93% being singletons. The receptor was isolated from a female donor with multiple sclerosis, enrolled in a pregnancy study. The J gene is TRBJ2-7, the V gene TRBV5-1, with 10 bases aligning to TRBD1. The sample was peripheral blood, taken before pregnancy. The CDR3 nucleotides are TGCGCCAGCAGCATAGGGACAGGGGAGTGGGAGCAGTACTTC. Protein product: CASSIGTGEWEQYF.